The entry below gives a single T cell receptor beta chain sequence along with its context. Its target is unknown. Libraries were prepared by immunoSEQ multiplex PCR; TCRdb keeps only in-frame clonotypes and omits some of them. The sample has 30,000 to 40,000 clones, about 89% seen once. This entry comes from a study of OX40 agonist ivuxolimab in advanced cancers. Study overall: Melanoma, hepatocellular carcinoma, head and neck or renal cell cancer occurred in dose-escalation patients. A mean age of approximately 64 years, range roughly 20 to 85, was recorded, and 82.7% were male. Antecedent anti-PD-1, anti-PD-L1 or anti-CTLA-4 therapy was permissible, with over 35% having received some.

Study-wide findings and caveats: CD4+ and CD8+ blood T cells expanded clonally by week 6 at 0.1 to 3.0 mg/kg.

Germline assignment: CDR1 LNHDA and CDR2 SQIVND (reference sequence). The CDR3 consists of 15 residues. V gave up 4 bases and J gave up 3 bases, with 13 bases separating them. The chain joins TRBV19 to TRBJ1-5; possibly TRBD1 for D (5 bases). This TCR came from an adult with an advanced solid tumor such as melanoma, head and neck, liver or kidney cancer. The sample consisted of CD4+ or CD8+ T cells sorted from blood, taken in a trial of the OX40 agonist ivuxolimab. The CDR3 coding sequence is TGTGCCAGTAGTAACAGCGGGGGGACCAATCAGCCCCAGCATTTT. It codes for CASSNSGGTNQPQHF.